The rows below give T cell receptor beta chains drawn from one sample of a study of Ad26.COV2.S vaccination and SARS-CoV-2 variants. TCRdb's copy holds only in-frame clones and misses some; the assay was immunoSEQ multiplex PCR. The sample has over 450,000 clones; roughly nine tenths are singletons. The source material was peripheral blood, sampled in a trial of Ad26.COV2.S vaccine versus placebo. The receptors originated from a person between 18 and 59 years old who received the Ad26.COV2.S COVID-19 vaccine or a placebo. Both conserved end residues are part of each CDR3. D genes are given only for firm matches. The size entry is marked missing in some rows and otherwise reads once, few, many or a size class.

TRBV9,-,-,TRBJ1-4,CASSDDREKLFF
TRBV27,TRBD1,-,TRBJ2-5,CASSLRQGNQETQYF
TRBV7-2,-,-,TRBJ1-1,CASSLELRGTEAFF
TRBV6-5,TRBD2,-,TRBJ2-7,CASSTGTSGSYEQYF
TRBV7-9,-,-,TRBJ1-1,CASSLVEAFF
TRBV5-1,TRBD1,once,TRBJ2-7,CASSPDRGLAYEQYF
TRBV3-1/TRBV3-2,-,-,TRBJ2-7,CASSRGTLDYEQYF
TRBV5-1,-,-,TRBJ2-1,CASSFRGRSGDEQFF
TRBV28,TRBD2,-,TRBJ2-5,CASSSAGAARETQYF
TRBV19,-,-,TRBJ2-5,CASSIAWAGEETQYF
TRBV4-1,-,-,TRBJ2-1,CASSQVPSVEQFF
TRBV13,TRBD2,-,TRBJ2-1,CASSPRGSGAYNEQFF
TRBV25-1,-,-,TRBJ1-2,CASSADINYGYTF
TRBV28,TRBD1,-,TRBJ2-7,CASRILGQGAAYEQYF
TRBV4-1,-,-,TRBJ2-6,CASSQGPSRSGANVLTF
TRBV3-1/TRBV3-2,-,-,TRBJ1-5,CASSQDSRGGGPQHF
TRBV7-6,-,-,TRBJ2-2,CATPDLGNPNTGELFF
TRBV18,TRBD1,-,TRBJ1-1,CASSPPGRGFTEAFF
TRBV2,TRBD1,-,TRBJ1-5,CASSEDRASNQPQHF
TRBV2,-,few,TRBJ1-6,CASSGTDSPLHF
TRBV11-1,-,-,TRBJ2-2,CASRASLSTGELFF
TRBV7-3,-,-,TRBJ2-3,CASSLNGGTDTQYF
TRBV11-2,-,-,TRBJ1-4,CASNPFRDGTNEKLFF
TRBV30,-,once,TRBJ1-2,CAWSTLGQSVKGYTF
TRBV12-3/TRBV12-4,-,-,TRBJ2-3,CASSFRDTQYF
TRBV28,TRBD1,-,TRBJ1-1,CATHGAGGLNTEAFF
TRBV30,TRBD2,-,TRBJ2-1,CAWSGLAGGYNEQFF
TRBV30,-,-,TRBJ1-1,CAWTSLVGAFF
TRBV5-4,-,few,TRBJ2-7,CASSRDSYEQYF